This passage covers 10 T cell receptor beta chains from one sample sequenced in a study of T cells in Graves' hyperthyroidism and ophthalmopathy. Amplification targeted TCR beta CDR3 regions from RNA transcripts. In the first-round RT-PCR of the TCR CDR3, the HTBI primer set was used. TCRdb re-analysed the multiplex PCR reads in MiXCR, keeping a single row per CDR3 protein. The sample lists roughly 840,000 distinct CDR3 sequences, 38% occurring once. Sequencing used blood. Receptors originate from a man aged 18 to 30 with Graves' hyperthyroidism.

Comments on this clonotype: Possible read error: a much larger clone is one base away. This chain's CDR3 is CAISWRVGTEAFF. The CDR3 nucleotides read TGTGCCATCAGTTGGCGGGTGGGCACTGAAGCTTTCTTT. The chain recombines TRBV10-3 with TRBJ1-1, with no clear D. The CDR3 has 13 amino acids. Per the germline V gene, CDR1 is ENHRY and CDR2 is SYGVKD. Trimming pared 5 bases from V and 4 bases from J, leaving 11 bases between.

This clonotype has a count of ten or more. This chain connects TRBV7-2 to TRBJ1-2, with 10 nucleotides matching TRBD1. With V trimmed by 3 bases and J by 6 bases, 4 bases remained unmatched. The germline V gene has CDR1 SGHTA and CDR2 FQGNSA. This CDR3 contains 14 residues. CDR3 sequence (DNA): TGTGCCAGCAGCTTCGACAGGGGGCTTAATGGCTACACCTTC. Amino acids: CASSFDRGLNGYTF.

This clonotype showed up many times. The rearrangement joins TRBV2 to TRBJ2-2; possible D gene TRBD1, 5 bases. Germline lookup yields CDR1 SNHLY and CDR2 FYNNEI. The CDR3 is made up of 14 amino acids. V lost 4 bases, J lost 7 bases, and 13 bases lay in between. CDR3 bases: TGTGCCAGCAGTGGGCAGGGTAATAACGGGGAGCTGTTTTTT. Its translation is CASSGQGNNGELFF.

Comments on this clonotype: This may be a read error, as it is one base from a much larger clone. This chain joins TRBV7-9 and TRBJ2-7; either TRBD1 or TRBD2 may supply D (6 bases each). Germline V gene sequence: CDR1 SEHNR, CDR2 FQNEAQ (reference sequence). The CDR3 extends over 14 amino acids. V lost 5 bases, J lost 5 bases, and 16 bases lay in between. CDR3 loop: CASSSGQGTDEQYF. The CDR3 DNA is TGTGCCAGCAGCAGCGGGCAGGGGACGGACGAGCAGTACTTC.

The gene calls are TRBV5-1 and TRBJ2-2, with 7 bases matching TRBD1. CDR1 is SGHRS and CDR2 is YFSETQ in the germline V gene. This CDR3 contains 17 residues. Unmatched junction bases numbered 6, after V lost 0 bases and J lost 1 base. The CDR3 protein is CASSLEMRGLNTGELFF. For the CDR3, the DNA is TGCGCCAGCAGCTTGGAGATGAGGGGGCTGAACACCGGGGAGCTGTTTTTT. The entire variable domain, with the rest obtained from reference TRBV5-1 and TRBJ2-2, is as follows: KAGVTQTPRYLIKTRGQQVTLSCSPISGHRSVSWYQQTPGQGLQFLFEYFSETQRNKGNFPGRFSGRQFSNSRSEMNVSTLELGDSALYLCASSLEMRGLNTGELFFGEGSRLTVL.

This clonotype was seen ten or more times. The rearrangement uses TRBV7-8 and TRBJ1-4, with D unclear. Germline lookup yields CDR1 SGHVS and CDR2 FQNEAQ. The CDR3 has 15 amino acids. Trimming took 0 bases from V and 0 from J, leaving 5 bases between them. CDR3 in DNA: TGTGCCAGCAGCTTAGCATGGGCAACTAATGAAAAACTGTTTTTT. Translation gives CASSLAWATNEKLFF.

A few counts support this clonotype. V gene TRBV7-2 combines with J gene TRBJ1-1; D not resolved. CDR1 is SGHTA, CDR2 FQGNSA, per germline. V was trimmed by 5 bases and J by 5 bases, leaving 12 bases between them. The CDR3 runs to 13 residues. DNA of the CDR3: TGTGCCAGCAGCCCCCCCTTTGGAACTGAAGCTTTCTTT. It specifies CASSPPFGTEAFF.

This clonotype has ten or more counts. The genes are TRBV20-1 and TRBJ1-2; D is ambiguous. The CDR3 sequence is 13 residues long. Germline V gene lookup returns CDR1 DFQATT and CDR2 SNEGSKA (reference sequence). Trimming took 0 bases from V and 3 from J, leaving 8 bases between them. CDR3 loop: CSARESYDYGYTF. Here the CDR3 DNA reads TGCAGTGCTAGAGAGTCGTACGACTATGGCTACACCTTC.

The CDR3 loop is CATRRTGNQPQHF. The DNA for the CDR3 is TGTGCCACCCGGCGGACGGGCAATCAGCCCCAGCATTTT. The genes are TRBV6-5 and TRBJ1-5; D uncertain. V shed 10 bases and J shed 2 bases, with 12 bases lying between them. Germline CDR1 and CDR2: MNHEY and SVGAGI. The CDR3 contains 13 residues.

This clonotype has ten or more counts. The chain employs TRBV2 and TRBJ1-2, with no clear D. The CDR3 length is 13 residues. Trimming shortened V by 4 bases and J by 3 bases, and 9 bases separated the two germline ends. Germline lookup yields CDR1 SNHLY and CDR2 FYNNEI. CDR3 nucleotide sequence: TGTGCCAGCAGTGGCCAAGACGACTATGGCTACACCTTC. This gives the protein CASSGQDDYGYTF.